A selection of T cell receptor beta chains follows, all from one sample in a study of T cells after yellow fever vaccination. In TCRdb, the 5' RACE reads were re-called with MiXCR into one record per CDR3 protein. The sample has some 500,000 distinct CDR3 sequences, less than 15% seen once; the top ten hold over 11%. The sequencing used PBMCs, collected on the day of the yellow fever booster vaccination. The receptors stem from a man aged 25 to 40 who received the YFV17D yellow fever vaccine. Both conserved end residues are trimmed from each CDR3. Each record gives: V gene, CDR3 protein.

V gene: TRBV25-1
CDR3 protein: ASSEMKGPVGNEQF

V gene: TRBV12-3/TRBV12-4
CDR3 protein: ASSFTGPLAKNIQY

V gene: TRBV21-1
CDR3 protein: ASSANGGQGRGSEAF

V gene: TRBV7-2
CDR3 protein: ASSLLLETQY

V gene: TRBV7-2
CDR3 protein: ASSSDWPVGENEQF

V gene: TRBV11-2
CDR3 protein: ASSRGGTSNTGELF

V gene: TRBV18
CDR3 protein: ASSPGTSGFTDTQY

V gene: TRBV6-2/TRBV6-3
CDR3 protein: ASRSNSYEQY

V gene: TRBV18
CDR3 protein: ASSPVLAGGGQETQY

V gene: TRBV7-8
CDR3 protein: ASGRGELF

V gene: TRBV10-3
CDR3 protein: AIKEDSNQETQY

V gene: TRBV20-1
CDR3 protein: SARVTGPRETQY

V gene: TRBV20-1
CDR3 protein: SASPGPMNTEAF

V gene: TRBV29-1
CDR3 protein: SAQTSGRANEQY

V gene: TRBV7-2
CDR3 protein: ASSRTSGKETQY

V gene: TRBV29-1
CDR3 protein: SARKTSYEQY

V gene: TRBV3-1
CDR3 protein: ASSHRREFQNIQY

V gene: TRBV7-9
CDR3 protein: ASSLTYRDDYGYT

V gene: TRBV20-1
CDR3 protein: SARAGVNTEAF

V gene: TRBV3-1
CDR3 protein: ASSQVLGGGLF

V gene: TRBV4-2
CDR3 protein: ASSSGTAGGTEAF

V gene: TRBV7-2
CDR3 protein: ASSLLQTDTQY

V gene: TRBV3-1
CDR3 protein: ASSQESGAFYGYT